This T cell receptor (beta chain) was sequenced for a study of cytomegalovirus exposure and HLA in healthy donors. General study results and limits: Sequencing likely generated an artifact that appeared as a cluster of highly shared sequence variants. A previous analysis found most TCR beta V segments productive roughly 90% or roughly 30% of the time. A later analysis reportedly found fewer N-insertions in an Asian-associated ancestry cluster than the roughly 730-donor mean.

The PCR used 60 Vbeta and 13 Jbeta primers. Profiled with immunoSEQ multiplex PCR; TCRdb holds only in-frame clones, not every one. The sample table includes 120,000 to 150,000 clones. Germline V CDR1 and CDR2: WSHSY, SAAADI. The CDR3 length is 15 residues. Germline trimming cut 9 bases from V and 4 bases from J; bases unmatched to any gene: 10. Points on this clone: Its matching antigen is unknown.

The sample comprised PBMCs. The receptor was isolated from a woman under 30 in good health and CMV-seronegative. The V call is TRBV10-2, the J call TRBJ2-1; 9 bases map to TRBD2. CDR3 sequence: CASRGGLAIYNEQFF. For the CDR3, the DNA is TGCGCCAGTAGGGGCGGACTAGCGATATACAATGAGCAGTTCTTC.